What follows is one T cell receptor (beta chain) and its context. This clone was counted once. What this receptor recognizes is not known. No much larger clone is present one base from it, and per-base qualities are unavailable. V is cut back by 1 base and J by 6 bases, with 4 bases in the junction unmatched. According to the germline V gene (reference sequence), CDR1 reads LNHDA and CDR2 reads SQIVND. The CDR3 goes from the cysteine to the phenylalanine over 15 residues. The entry retains the CDR3 DNA only, 45 bases that are in frame from base 1. The sample comes from a study of somatic mutations in cytotoxic T cells in rheumatoid arthritis listed by TCRdb under 2017. About the investigation overall: Right after diagnosis and prior to the start of any treatment, roughly 33 ml EDTA of peripheral blood was drawn from patients. Some T-cell populations stained with V beta antibodies were sorted by flow on a FACSAria II or Sony SH800 to nearly 100% purity, with sorted V beta1+ cells additionally subjected to TCRB sequencing. Whether expanded CD8+ T-cell clones in untreated, newly diagnosed rheumatoid arthritis carry somatic mutations was the study question, and clonality was characterized with TCRB deep sequencing. A total of some 63 rheumatoid arthritis patients and 20 or so healthy controls underwent TCRB deep sequencing. Patients and controls did not essentially differ in median age, which was nearly identical between the groups.

On an AutoMACS, CD4+ and CD8+ cells were isolated via positive magnetic bead selection, and their purity was verified by flow cytometry. A TCR V beta antibody panel was used in flow cytometry to screen first for clonal expansions, which were then characterized by TCRB deep sequencing of sorted CD8+ fractions. Isolation of peripheral blood mononuclear cells was done through Ficoll-Paque PLUS density gradient separation. Nucleospin Tissue or Tissue XS kits were used to extract DNA from CD4-enriched, CD8-enriched or PBMC samples, and a Qubit 2.0 fluorometer was used for quantification. Broader findings and caveats from the paper: CD8+ T-cell clonality in rheumatoid arthritis patients was not significantly different from that in age-matched healthy controls. CD8+ clonality increased with age in patients (Spearman r of about 0.5) but not in healthy controls. The antigen targets of the expanded CD8+ clones were unknown, and absence from virus-specific databases did not rule out viral specificity. No adjustment for multiple comparisons was made for the slight TRBV07 underrepresentation in patients. Several identical CD8+ TCRB sequences were found in both blood and synovial fluid, and in about an eighth of the roughly 65 patients the largest CD8+ clone exceeded 20% of CD8+ cells.

Sequencing of TCRB CDR3 was done on genomic DNA with the immunoSEQ assay. As for how the authors treated the data: Patient CD8+ clones larger than 1% were compared against published virus-specific TCRB sequences, and only a few matched. The analyses included only productive TCRB rearrangements. A clone was defined by a unique TCRB CDR3 sequence, and clonality was computed as a productive clonality index based on Shannon entropy. Repertoire overlap for a pair of samples was computed from each clone's template counts relative to total templates per sample. A correlation with a Spearman r of roughly 0.61 was found between V-gene usage by flow cytometry and V-gene usage by TCRB sequencing. TCRdb obtained this table from immuneACCESS and retained in-frame rearrangements with V and J assigned. These tables miss some clones; where compared with another copy, unresolved V genes account for less than half of the shortfall, and the remainder is unexplained. The V and J calls and the clone size are those of that table, but D and trimming were determined from the DNA. Within this sample are about 30,000 clones, with about 81% of them counted one time only. The ten most abundant clones make up just under 8.5% of the sample.

The origin of this receptor is an adult with rheumatoid arthritis. The sample taken for sequencing was CD8+ T cells sorted from blood. The V and J genes are TRBV19 and TRBJ2-2; 8 bases in between match TRBD1. The DNA reads as follows: TGTGCCAGTAGTATAGGGACAGGGAGAGCCGGGGAGCTGTTTTTT. It specifies CASSIGTGRAGELFF.